This T cell receptor beta chain was sequenced in a study of shared clonotypes between healthy human individuals. Study context: The composition of the donors was a couple of women and three men aged 18 to 49. Study-wide results and caveats: Generally, estimated richness proved larger in naive subsets than it did in memory subsets.

CDR1 and CDR2 from the germline V gene are MNHNY and SVGAGI (reference sequence). V shed 6 bases and J shed 7 bases, with 9 bases lying between them. The CDR3 runs to 12 residues. TCRdb's table, derived via immunoSEQ multiplex PCR, lists solely in-frame clones and lacks some. Here the sample spans roughly 2.4 million clones, approximately 96% being singletons. Only a few counts were recorded for this clone. Its antigen is not known. The chain links TRBV6-6 to TRBJ1-4; D unresolved. The sequencing input was naive CD4+ T cells sorted from blood. As to subset: CD45RA+ positively selected. This clonotype was sampled from a man in his late teens or twenties in good health. In DNA form, the CDR3 reads TGTGCCAGCAGCCTACAGAGTGAAAAACTGTTTTTT. It encodes CASSLQSEKLFF.